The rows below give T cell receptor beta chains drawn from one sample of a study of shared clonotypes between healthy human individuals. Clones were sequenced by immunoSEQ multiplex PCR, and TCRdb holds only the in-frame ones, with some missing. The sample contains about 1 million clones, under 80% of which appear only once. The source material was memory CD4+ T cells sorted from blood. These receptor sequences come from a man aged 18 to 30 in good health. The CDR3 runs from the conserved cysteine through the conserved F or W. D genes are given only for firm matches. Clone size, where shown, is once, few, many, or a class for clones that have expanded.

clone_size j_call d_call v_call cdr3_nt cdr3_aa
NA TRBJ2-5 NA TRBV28 TGTGCCAGCAGTTCTCTTATGGGGGGCCAAGAGACCCAGTACTTC CASSSLMGGQETQYF
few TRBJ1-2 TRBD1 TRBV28 TGTGCCAGCAGTTTAGGACAGGGAATAAATGGCTACACCTTC CASSLGQGINGYTF
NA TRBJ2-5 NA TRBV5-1 TGCGCCAGCAGCTTCGGTCAGGAGACCCAGTACTTC CASSFGQETQYF
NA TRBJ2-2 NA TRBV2 TGTGCCAGCACCGAGTTGGGGGTAGCACCCGGGGAGCTGTTTTTT CASTELGVAPGELFF
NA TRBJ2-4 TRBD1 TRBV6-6 TGTGCCAGCAGTAACAGGGGAAAGGGAGCCAAAAACATTCAGTACTTC CASSNRGKGAKNIQYF
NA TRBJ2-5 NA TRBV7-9 TGTGCCAGCTCCTTTGGGGGTAACGGAGAGACCCAGTACTTC CASSFGGNGETQYF
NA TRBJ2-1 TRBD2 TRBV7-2 TGTGCCAGCAGCTTAGATGGACTAGCGGCCCTATCCTACAATGAGCAGTTCTTC CASSLDGLAALSYNEQFF
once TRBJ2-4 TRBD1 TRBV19 TGTGCCAGTAGGACAGGGGGCGCTTACATTCAGTACTTC CASRTGGAYIQYF
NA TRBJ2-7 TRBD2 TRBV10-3 TGTGCCATCAGTTCGGGGGGGAATTACGAGCAGTACTTC CAISSGGNYEQYF
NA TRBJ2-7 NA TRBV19 TGTGCCAGTAGTATCGCGGCCGGGGACGGACACTCCTACGAGCAGTACTTC CASSIAAGDGHSYEQYF
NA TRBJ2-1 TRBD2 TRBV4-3 TGCGCCAGCAGCCAAACCGGGACTAGCGTCACTGAGCAGTTCTTC CASSQTGTSVTEQFF
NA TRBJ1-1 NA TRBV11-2 TGTGCCAGCAGCTTAGCAGGCTACACTGAAGCTTTCTTT CASSLAGYTEAFF
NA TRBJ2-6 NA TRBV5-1 TGCGCCAGCAGCTTGTTTGGGGAAATTGGGGCCAACGTCCTGACTTTC CASSLFGEIGANVLTF
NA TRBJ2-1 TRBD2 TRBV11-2 TGTGCCAGCAGCCTGCGGACTAGCGGTAACAATGAGCAGTTCTTC CASSLRTSGNNEQFF
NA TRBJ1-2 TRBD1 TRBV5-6 TGTGCCAGCAGCCAAGGGACAGGGCGACGGGATGGCTACACCTTC CASSQGTGRRDGYTF
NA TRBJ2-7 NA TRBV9 TGTGCCAGCAGCGCAAACTCCGGGACATTCTCCTACGAGCAGTACTTC CASSANSGTFSYEQYF
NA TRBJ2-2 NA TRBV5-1 TGCGCCAGCAGCTTTAGCGGGAACACCGGGGAGCTGTTTTTT CASSFSGNTGELFF
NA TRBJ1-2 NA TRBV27 TGTGCCAGCAGGGCAAACCCAGGGACATTAGCTGGCTACACCTTC CASRANPGTLAGYTF
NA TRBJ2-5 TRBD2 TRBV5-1 TGCGCCAGCAGCTTGGGGGAGGGGACCCAGTACTTC CASSLGEGTQYF
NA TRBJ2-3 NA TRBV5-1 TGCGCCAGCAGCTTGGAAGGGACCAGGACAGATACGCAGTATTTT CASSLEGTRTDTQYF
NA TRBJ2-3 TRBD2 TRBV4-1 TGCGCCAGCAGCCAAGATCCTCCAGGACTAGCGGGTCCAGATACGCAGTATTTT CASSQDPPGLAGPDTQYF
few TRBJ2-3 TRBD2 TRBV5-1 TGCGCCAGCAGCTTGGTTAGCGGGAGTCTGACAGATACGCAGTATTTT CASSLVSGSLTDTQYF
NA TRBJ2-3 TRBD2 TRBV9 TGTGCCAGCAGCGTAGGGACTAGCGAGGTCACAGATACGCAGTATTTT CASSVGTSEVTDTQYF
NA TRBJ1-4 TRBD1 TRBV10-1 TGCGCCAGCAGCGAGGGGGCTCAAAATGAAAAACTGTTTTTT CASSEGAQNEKLFF
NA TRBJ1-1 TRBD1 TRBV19 TGTGCCAGTAGTATGGACAGGGGAGATGAAGCTTTCTTT CASSMDRGDEAFF
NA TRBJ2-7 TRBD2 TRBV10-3 TGTGCCATCAGTAGCGGGGGGTTCGACGAGCAGTACTTC CAISSGGFDEQYF
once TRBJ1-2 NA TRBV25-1 TGTGCCAGCAGTGAACAAGGTGGCTACACCTTC CASSEQGGYTF
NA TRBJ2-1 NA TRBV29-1 TGCAGCGTTGAAGAAACCAGGGGCGGTGAGCAGTTCTTC CSVEETRGGEQFF
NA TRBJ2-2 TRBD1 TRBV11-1 TGTGCCAGCAACGGACAGGGTAGGACCGGGGAGCTGTTTTTT CASNGQGRTGELFF
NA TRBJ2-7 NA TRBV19 TGTGCCAGTAGTATAGATCAGGAAAGAAGCGCCTACGAGCAGTACTTC CASSIDQERSAYEQYF
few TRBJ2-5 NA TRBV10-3 TGTGCCATCAGTGGAGTTGAGGGGGGAGAGACCCAGTACTTC CAISGVEGGETQYF
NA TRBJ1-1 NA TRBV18 TGTGCCAGCTCACCACTGAGGACGAACACTGAAGCTTTCTTT CASSPLRTNTEAFF
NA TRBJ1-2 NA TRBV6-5 TGTGCCAGCAGACCGCAGGGGACCTCTAACTATGGCTACACCTTC CASRPQGTSNYGYTF
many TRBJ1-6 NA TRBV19 TGTGCCAGTAGTAGGGGCCAGGAGAATTCACCCCTCCACTTT CASSRGQENSPLHF
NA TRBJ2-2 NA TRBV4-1 TGCGCCAGCAGAAGTGGCTATACGAACACCGGGGAGCTGTTTTTT CASRSGYTNTGELFF
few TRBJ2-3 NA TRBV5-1 TGCGCCAGCAGCTTAGAACAGGTTTCAGATACGCAGTATTTT CASSLEQVSDTQYF
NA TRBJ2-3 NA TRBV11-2 TGTGCCAGCAGCCAGACTGGTGCAGGCACGCAGTATTTT CASSQTGAGTQYF
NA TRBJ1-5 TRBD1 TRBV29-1 TGCAGCGTCAGGACAGGGGTGGATTCCCAGCCCCAGCATTTT CSVRTGVDSQPQHF
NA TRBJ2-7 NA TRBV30 TGTGCCTGGAGTGAGACCCGGGGGACCGAGCAGTACTTC CAWSETRGTEQYF
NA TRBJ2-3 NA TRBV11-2 TGTGCCAGCAGCTTAGGTTTCAGGAGCTCTAGCACAGATACGCAGTATTTT CASSLGFRSSSTDTQYF
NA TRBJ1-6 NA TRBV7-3 TGTGCCAGCAGCTATGACAGTTCGAGTTCACCCCTCCACTTT CASSYDSSSSPLHF
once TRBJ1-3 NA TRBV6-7 TGTGCCAGCAGTTCCAAGTCCCGTTGGGGGCCCGGAAACACCATATATTTT CASSSKSRWGPGNTIYF
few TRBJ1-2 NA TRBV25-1 TGTGCCACCACGCGAGGTCAGGACTATGGCTACACCTTC CATTRGQDYGYTF
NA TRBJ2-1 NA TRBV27 TGTGCCAGCAGTTTGCGTGGGGGAAATGAGCAGTTCTTC CASSLRGGNEQFF
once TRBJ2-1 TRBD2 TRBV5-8 TGTGCCAGCAGCTTATTAGCGGGAGAGCCTAGAATGAGGGAGTTCTTC CASSLLAGEPRMREFF
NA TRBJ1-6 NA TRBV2 TGTGCCACCCAACCGTCACAGTCATCACCCCTCCACTTT CATQPSQSSPLHF
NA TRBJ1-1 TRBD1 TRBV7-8 TGTGCCAGCAGCATCAGACAGGGGGCGCGGGATACTGAAGCTTTCTTT CASSIRQGARDTEAFF